This paragraph reports one T cell receptor beta chain. Many counts were recorded for this clonotype. This clone's antigen is unknown. No base qualities exist here, and no much larger clone lies one base off it. The germline V gene (reference sequence) provides CDR1 MNHEY and CDR2 SMNVEV. V lost 5 bases and J lost 4 bases; the stretch between them is 12 bases long. The CDR3, from cysteine to phenylalanine, totals 15 residues. Just CDR3 DNA is preserved here, 45 bases in frame from base 1. For repertoire sequencing, the TCR beta CDR3 regions were amplified from RNA transcripts. The first round was an RT-PCR using HTBI primers with the Qiagen OneStep RT-PCR kit, and this first round was followed by a second-round multiplex PCR, then size selection and purification. The libraries underwent paired-end sequencing with 100 bp reads on an Illumina HiSeq2000. As for the original processing: SOAPnuke was used to process the reads, removing any read that contained adapters or uncalled bases, had a mean Phred below 15, or lacked an exact match to the constant primer or identifier. COPE v1.2.5 was used to merge high-quality paired reads. Each unique nucleotide sequence was defined as a clonotype, and clonotypes were aligned to IMGT TRB V, D and J references with MiTCR v1.1. Only V-J combinations with frequency above 0.0001 were analysed, covering approximately 99% of repertoires. For each V-J combination, a TCR clonal expansion and chaos score was defined as the ratio of F50 clonal expansion to chaos observed in the TCRdist matrix. Features were reduced by Welch's t-statistics and random forest to over 10 V-J combinations, which fed a naive Bayes classifier. Thyroid-blood repertoire similarity was quantified with the Morisita-Horn index. TCRdb trimmed the raw reads at Q25, called clones with MiXCR and kept productive beta chains. One record per CDR3 amino acid sequence lists the most common genes and DNA. These V and J calls originate from TCRdb's pipeline instead of the authors' own analysis. In all, the sample holds approximately 410,000 distinct CDR3 sequences, and over 15% of those were seen once. Roughly 7% of the sample comes from the top ten.

This entry is derived from a study of Graves' ophthalmopathy and Graves' hyperthyroidism (dated by TCRdb to about 2018). Study-level background: Peripheral blood samples were taken at the time of initial diagnosis, before any treatment was given. For independent validation, a separate cohort was made up of approximately 19 hyperthyroidism patients plus 17 patients who later progressed from hyperthyroidism to ophthalmopathy. To explore V-J signatures that distinguish ophthalmopathy from hyperthyroidism, a discovery set of 95 to 100 patients was enrolled, made up of about 40 with ophthalmopathy and 55 to 65 with stable hyperthyroidism. Once sampling was done, hyperthyroidism patients were given methimazole at a starting dose of 30 mg daily, while ophthalmopathy patients were given high-dose intravenous methylprednisolone. The study used signatures of the TCR beta repertoire to tell Graves' ophthalmopathy apart from Graves' hyperthyroidism and to predict which patients would progress to ophthalmopathy. In six or seven hyperthyroidism patients, the T-cell repertoires found in thyroid tissue were compared with those found in blood. The 100 discovery patients were divided at random into training and test sets in a 7:3 ratio. In total, 135 blood samples were TCR-sequenced: approximately 42 ophthalmopathy, approximately 80 hyperthyroidism and roughly 17 hyperthyroidism-to-ophthalmopathy patients. On the study overall, not on this receptor specifically: Sample size was not predetermined statistically, and investigators were not blinded to group allocation. In cross-validation, the 13-signature model distinguished ophthalmopathy from stable hyperthyroidism with roughly 90% sensitivity and 81.08% specificity, and in the test set the corresponding values were approximately 79% and 70%. Among expanded thyroid clonotypes with frequency above 0.001, most also showed up in blood, which suggests that blood repertoires may reflect the thyroid immune response. In validation, the model predicted ophthalmopathy progression with about 70% sensitivity and around 72% specificity; approximately 12 predicted patients were CT-confirmed with GO in a median of around 6 months.

A patient counted as having stable hyperthyroidism if there was no progression to ophthalmopathy within 18 months of follow-up. Patients with hyperthyroidism were aged 18 to 65 years, had been newly diagnosed, and had a disease duration of less than 2 months. Patients with other autoimmune diseases, uncontrolled infections, pregnancy or lactation were excluded from the study. Diagnosis was based on clinical symptoms, serum thyroxine, TRAb, thyroid ultrasound and orbital computed tomography. Using Ficoll-Paque density gradient centrifugation, PBMCs were isolated from less than 13 ml of fresh peripheral blood. Total RNA was extracted with Trizol reagent and quality-checked on an Agilent 2100 Bioanalyzer.

The sequenced sample was peripheral blood. The V and J genes are TRBV27 and TRBJ2-6; a tentative D match to TRBD1 spans 5 bases. The TCR sequence derives from a woman in her late teens or twenties with stable Graves' hyperthyroidism. Donor details come from another sample of the same person, matched by shared clones. The CDR3 reads CASSKSGLGANVLTF. The DNA sequence is given as TGTGCCAGCAGTAAGTCAGGGTTAGGGGCCAACGTCCTGACTTTC. Extended through the reference TRBV27 and TRBJ2-6 proteins, this CDR3 yields the full variable domain: EAQVTQNPRYLITVTGKKLTVTCSQNMNHEYMSWYRQDPGLGLRQIYYSMNVEVTDKGDVPEGYKVSRKEKRNFPLILESPSPNQTSLYFCASSKSGLGANVLTFGAGSRLTVL.